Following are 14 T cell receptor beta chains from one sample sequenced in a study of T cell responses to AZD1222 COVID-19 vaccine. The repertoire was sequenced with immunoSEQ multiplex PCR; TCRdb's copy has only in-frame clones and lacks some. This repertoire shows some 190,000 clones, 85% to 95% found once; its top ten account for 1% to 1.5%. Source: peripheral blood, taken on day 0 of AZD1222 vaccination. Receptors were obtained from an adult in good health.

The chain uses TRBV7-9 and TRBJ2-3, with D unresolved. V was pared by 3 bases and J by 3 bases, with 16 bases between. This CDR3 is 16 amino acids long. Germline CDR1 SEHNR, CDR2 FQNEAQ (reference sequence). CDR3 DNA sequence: TGTGCCAGCAGCTTGGCCTCTCGAGAGAGAACAGATACGCAGTATTTT. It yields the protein CASSLASRERTDTQYF.

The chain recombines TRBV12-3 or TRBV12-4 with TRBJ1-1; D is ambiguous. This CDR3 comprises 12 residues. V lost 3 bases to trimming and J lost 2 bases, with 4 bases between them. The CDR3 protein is CASSFSNTEAFF. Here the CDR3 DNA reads TGTGCCAGCAGTTTTAGTAACACTGAAGCTTTCTTT.

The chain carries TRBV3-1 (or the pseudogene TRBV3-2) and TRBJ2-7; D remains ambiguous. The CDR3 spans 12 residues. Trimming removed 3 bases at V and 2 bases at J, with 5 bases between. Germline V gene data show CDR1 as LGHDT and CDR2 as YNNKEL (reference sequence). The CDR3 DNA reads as TGTGCCAGCAGCCAGTGGGCCTACGAGCAGTACTTC. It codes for CASSQWAYEQYF.

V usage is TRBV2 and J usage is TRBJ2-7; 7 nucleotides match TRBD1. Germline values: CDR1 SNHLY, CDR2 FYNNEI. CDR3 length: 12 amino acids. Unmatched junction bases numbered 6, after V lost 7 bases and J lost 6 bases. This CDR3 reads CASIYPGGEQYF. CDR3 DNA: TGTGCCAGCATTTACCCAGGGGGCGAGCAGTACTTC.

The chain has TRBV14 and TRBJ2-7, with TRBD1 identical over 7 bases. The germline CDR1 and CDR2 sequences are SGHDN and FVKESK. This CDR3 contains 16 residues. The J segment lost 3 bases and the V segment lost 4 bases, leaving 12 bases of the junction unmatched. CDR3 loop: CASSPIPGQTGYEQYF. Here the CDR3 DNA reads TGTGCCAGCAGCCCAATCCCGGGACAGACGGGCTACGAGCAGTACTTC.

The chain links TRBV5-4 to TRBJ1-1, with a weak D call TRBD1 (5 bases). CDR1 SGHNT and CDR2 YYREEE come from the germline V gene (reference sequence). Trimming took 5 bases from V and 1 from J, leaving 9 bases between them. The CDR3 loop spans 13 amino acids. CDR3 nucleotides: TGTGCCAGCAGTAGGGACGGGAACACTGAAGCTTTCTTT. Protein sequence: CASSRDGNTEAFF.

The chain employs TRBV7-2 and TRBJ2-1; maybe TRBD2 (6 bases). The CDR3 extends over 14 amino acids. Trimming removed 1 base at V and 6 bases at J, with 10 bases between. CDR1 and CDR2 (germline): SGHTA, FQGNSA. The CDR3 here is CASSLVYGGNEQFF. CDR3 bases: TGTGCCAGCAGCTTAGTATACGGGGGCAATGAGCAGTTCTTC.

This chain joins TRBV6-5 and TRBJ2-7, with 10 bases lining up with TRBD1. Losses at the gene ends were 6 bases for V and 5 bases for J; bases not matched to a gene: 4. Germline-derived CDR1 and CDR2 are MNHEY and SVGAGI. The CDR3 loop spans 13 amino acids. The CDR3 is CASRRQGAHEQYF. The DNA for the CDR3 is TGTGCCAGCAGGAGACAGGGGGCGCACGAGCAGTACTTC.

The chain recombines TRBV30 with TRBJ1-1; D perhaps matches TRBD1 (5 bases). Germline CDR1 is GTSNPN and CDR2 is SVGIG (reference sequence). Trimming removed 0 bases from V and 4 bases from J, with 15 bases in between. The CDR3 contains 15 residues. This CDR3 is CAWSVLLGQGTEAFF. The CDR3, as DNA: TGTGCCTGGAGTGTACTTCTGGGGCAGGGCACTGAAGCTTTCTTT.

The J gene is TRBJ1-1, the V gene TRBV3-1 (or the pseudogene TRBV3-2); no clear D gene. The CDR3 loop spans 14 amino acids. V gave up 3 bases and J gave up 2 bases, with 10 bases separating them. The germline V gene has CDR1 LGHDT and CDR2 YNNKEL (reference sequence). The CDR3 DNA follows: TGTGCCAGCAGCCAGGGAGTTATAAACACTGAAGCTTTCTTT. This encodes CASSQGVINTEAFF.

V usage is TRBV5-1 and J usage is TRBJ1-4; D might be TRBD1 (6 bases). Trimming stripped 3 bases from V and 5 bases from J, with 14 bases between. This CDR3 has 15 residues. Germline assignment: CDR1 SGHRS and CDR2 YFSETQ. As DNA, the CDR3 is TGCGCCAGCAGCTCCCAGGGGATAAGGAATGAAAAACTGTTTTTT. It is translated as CASSSQGIRNEKLFF.

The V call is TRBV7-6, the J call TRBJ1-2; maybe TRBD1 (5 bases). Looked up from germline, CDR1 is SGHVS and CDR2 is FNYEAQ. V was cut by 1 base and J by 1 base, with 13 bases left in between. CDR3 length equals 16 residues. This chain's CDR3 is CASSLVIGGGNYGYTF. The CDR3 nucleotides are TGTGCCAGCAGCTTAGTTATCGGGGGAGGTAACTATGGCTACACCTTC.

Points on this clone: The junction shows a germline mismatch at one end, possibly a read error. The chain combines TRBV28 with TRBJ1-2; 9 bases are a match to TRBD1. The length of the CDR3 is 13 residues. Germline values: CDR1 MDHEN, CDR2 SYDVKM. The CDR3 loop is CAIPDRGADGCTF. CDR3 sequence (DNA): TGTGCCATCCCGGACAGGGGCGCCGATGGCTGCACCTTC.

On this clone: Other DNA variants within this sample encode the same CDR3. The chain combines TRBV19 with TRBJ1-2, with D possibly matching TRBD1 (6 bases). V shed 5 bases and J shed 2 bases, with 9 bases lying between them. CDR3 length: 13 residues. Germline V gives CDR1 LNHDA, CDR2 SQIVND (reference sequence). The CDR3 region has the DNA TGTGCCAGTAGTCCACAGGGAAACTATGGCTACACCTTC. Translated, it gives CASSPQGNYGYTF.